This TCR beta chain was captured in a study of regulatory T cells in long-lasting Graves disease. Overall study findings and caveats: Newly diagnosed Graves' patients exceeded persistent ones in TCR diversity. Favoring TRBV28, TRBJ1-2 and TRBJ2-5 was a feature seen in persistent disease.

CDR3 length equals 11 residues. Germline V CDR1 and CDR2: SEHNR, FQNEAQ (reference sequence). V was pared by 4 bases and J by 2 bases, with 1 base between. Construction of TCR beta libraries relied on iRepertoire HTBI primers and on Arm-PCR targeting CDR3 regions. One entry per CDR3 protein, called by TCRdb with MiXCR from the multiplex PCR reads. The sample includes some 250,000 distinct CDR3 sequences, about 18% seen only once; the top ten take about 14%. This clonotype was observed many times. Its antigen is unknown. As for time point: newly diagnosed GD, antithyroid drugs for less than 3 months. RNA isolated from PBMCs was used to make the TCR library. American Thyroid Association guidelines defined how Graves' disease was diagnosed. Blood from the periphery, about 9.2 milliliters in all, was drawn into EDTA tubes. These data were likewise used in another study, on T cells in Graves' hyperthyroidism and ophthalmopathy.

The input for sequencing was peripheral blood mononuclear cells (PBMCs), taken at new diagnosis, from a patient treated with antithyroid drugs. This sequence was found in a woman in her 30s with Graves disease. The chain has TRBV7-9 and TRBJ2-3; D is undetermined. The CDR3 sequence: CASSYTDTQYF. The DNA of the CDR3 is TGTGCCAGCAGCTACACAGATACGCAGTATTTT.